These 14 T cell receptor beta chains originate from one sample sequenced in a study of T-cell memory formation after mild COVID-19. TCRdb analysed the 5' RACE reads with MiXCR anew, one entry per CDR3 protein. The data hold 450,000 to 650,000 distinct CDR3 sequences, with about a fifth observed a single time. Sequencing was done on a sample of PBMCs or a T cell subset sorted from them (not recorded which). Receptor source: an adult woman who had mild COVID-19 (a few samples of this study predate the infection). Cell type and time point are not known.

The table lists this clonotype with a few counts. The chain joins TRBV24-1 to TRBJ1-2; a weak D match, TRBD1 (5 bases). Germline V gene lookup returns CDR1 KGHDR and CDR2 SFDVKD. CDR3 length: 13 residues. Trimming took 7 bases from V and 2 from J, leaving 10 bases between them. CDR3 sequence (DNA): TGTGCCACCAGCCCAGGGTGGAACTATGGCTACACCTTC. Amino acid sequence: CATSPGWNYGYTF.

This clonotype was observed a handful of times. The chain combines TRBV12-3 or TRBV12-4 with TRBJ2-3, with 10 bases lining up with TRBD2. The CDR3 length is 19 residues. The trim removed 4 bases at V and 2 bases at J, leaving 15 bases unmatched. CDR3 nucleotide sequence: TGTGCCAGCAGTTCAAGCGGAGTAGCGGGGGGATGGTTCACAGATACGCAGTATTTT. It yields the protein CASSSSGVAGGWFTDTQYF.

This clonotype was recorded only once. The V and J genes are TRBV4-3 and TRBJ1-5; D not resolved. In germline, CDR1 is LGHNA, CDR2 YSLEER. The CDR3 runs 15 residues. V was shortened by 3 bases and J by 1 base, with 10 bases between the two germline ends. The CDR3 sequence is CASSHAAGSNQPQHF. DNA for the CDR3: TGCGCCAGCAGCCATGCGGCCGGCAGCAATCAGCCCCAGCATTTT.

As concerns this clonotype: An end of the junction differs from the germline gene, which may be a read error. V usage is TRBV18 and J usage is TRBJ2-7, with 9 bases that match TRBD1. In germline, CDR1 is KGHSH, CDR2 LQKENI. This CDR3 spans 14 amino acids. The CDR3 loop is CAISQGTGLVEQYF. CDR3 bases: TGTGCCATCTCACAAGGGACAGGGTTGGTCGAGCAGTACTTC.

This sequence joins TRBV11-1 and TRBJ2-6; D is possibly TRBD1 (5 bases). Trimming removed 5 bases from V and 2 bases from J, with 19 bases in between. The CDR3 runs 18 residues. Germline CDR1 SGHAT, CDR2 FQDESV (reference sequence). The CDR3 loop is CASSPLLLRGAGANVLTF. As DNA, the CDR3 is TGTGCCAGCAGCCCTTTGCTATTAAGGGGCGCTGGGGCCAACGTCCTGACTTTC.

This rearrangement joins TRBV27 to TRBJ1-1; D unclear. The V and J ends lost 3 bases and 4 bases respectively, with 21 bases between them. This CDR3 region has 17 residues. Germline V gene lookup returns CDR1 MNHEY and CDR2 SMNVEV (reference sequence). This CDR3 is CASSFPPFFGVGTEAFF. CDR3 coding DNA: TGTGCCAGCAGTTTCCCCCCGTTTTTTGGAGTAGGCACTGAAGCTTTCTTT.

The CDR3 spells CASSPRDRENTIYF. CDR3 in DNA: TGTGCCAGCAGCCCCCGGGACAGGGAGAACACCATATATTTT. The rearrangement uses TRBV3-1 and TRBJ1-3, with 9 bases matching TRBD1. With 4 bases clipped from V and 7 bases from J, the junction kept 5 bases outside the gene matches. The CDR3 spans 14 residues. Germline CDR1 reads LGHDT; CDR2 reads YNNKEL (reference sequence).

The chain recombines TRBV7-9 with TRBJ2-1, with TRBD2 matching 10 bases. The CDR3 loop spans 17 amino acids. V lost 1 base, J lost 4 bases, and 7 bases stayed unmatched. Per the germline V gene, CDR1 is SEHNR and CDR2 is FQNEAQ (reference sequence). CDR3 DNA sequence: TGTGCCAGCAGCTTAGAGGCTAGCGGGAGCAGGTACAATGAGCAGTTCTTC. As protein: CASSLEASGSRYNEQFF. The whole variable domain, remainder taken from reference TRBV7-9 and TRBJ2-1, is DTGVSQNPRHKITKRGQNVTFRCDPISEHNRLYWYRQTLGQGPEFLTYFQNEAQLEKSRLLSDRFSAERPKGSFSTLEIQRTEQGDSAMYLCASSLEASGSRYNEQFFGPGTRLTVL.

This sequence joins TRBV3-1 and TRBJ2-2, with D tentatively TRBD2 (6 bases). Germline CDR1 reads LGHDT; CDR2 reads YNNKEL (reference sequence). The CDR3 consists of 14 residues. The ends were cut back, 1 base at V and 6 bases at J, with 9 bases in the middle. In nucleotides, the CDR3 is TGTGCCAGCAGCCAAGGATGGAGGGCCGGGGAGCTGTTTTTT. It specifies CASSQGWRAGELFF.

The chain recombines TRBV10-3 with TRBJ2-1; D call uncertain. The CDR3 has 11 residues. The germline gives CDR1 ENHRY, CDR2 SYGVKD. V was pared by 7 bases and J by 5 bases, with 6 bases between. The CDR3 spells CAINANNEQFF. The CDR3 bases are TGTGCCATCAATGCAAACAATGAGCAGTTCTTC.

The chain employs TRBV7-2 and TRBJ2-6; D remains unclear. CDR1 is SGHTA, CDR2 FQGNSA, per germline. V gave up 4 bases and J gave up 0 bases, with 13 bases separating them. This CDR3 spans 17 amino acids. The CDR3 sequence is CASSSPAEGSGANVLTF. The CDR3, as DNA: TGTGCCAGCAGCTCCCCCGCGGAAGGCTCTGGGGCCAACGTCCTGACTTTC.

This clonotype occurred a few times. V is TRBV20-1 and J is TRBJ2-1; D not certain. The CDR3 length is 12 residues. Between the trimmed V and J ends, which lost 2 bases and 6 bases, there was a span of 8 bases. Germline loops: CDR1 DFQATT, CDR2 SNEGSKA (reference sequence). The CDR3 here is CSARRPPNEQFF. Here the CDR3 DNA reads TGCAGTGCTAGACGGCCACCCAATGAGCAGTTCTTC.

This sequence joins TRBV20-1 and TRBJ1-1; 9 nucleotides match TRBD1. Germline-derived CDR1 and CDR2 are DFQATT and SNEGSKA (reference sequence). The CDR3 is made up of 14 amino acids. J was trimmed by 4 bases and V by 6 bases; bases with no gene match: 9. CDR3 nucleotide sequence: TGCAGTGCCTGGGACAGGGAGAGTAGCACTGAAGCTTTCTTT. It yields the protein CSAWDRESSTEAFF.

J is TRBJ2-1 and V is TRBV3-1; D perhaps matches TRBD2 (6 bases). V lost 7 bases to trimming and J lost 9 bases, with 16 bases between them. Germline CDR1 LGHDT, CDR2 YNNKEL (reference sequence). The CDR3 loop spans 13 amino acids. The CDR3 bases are TGTGCCAGCACACATGGGACTGGGGGTGAGCAGTTCTTC. It encodes CASTHGTGGEQFF.